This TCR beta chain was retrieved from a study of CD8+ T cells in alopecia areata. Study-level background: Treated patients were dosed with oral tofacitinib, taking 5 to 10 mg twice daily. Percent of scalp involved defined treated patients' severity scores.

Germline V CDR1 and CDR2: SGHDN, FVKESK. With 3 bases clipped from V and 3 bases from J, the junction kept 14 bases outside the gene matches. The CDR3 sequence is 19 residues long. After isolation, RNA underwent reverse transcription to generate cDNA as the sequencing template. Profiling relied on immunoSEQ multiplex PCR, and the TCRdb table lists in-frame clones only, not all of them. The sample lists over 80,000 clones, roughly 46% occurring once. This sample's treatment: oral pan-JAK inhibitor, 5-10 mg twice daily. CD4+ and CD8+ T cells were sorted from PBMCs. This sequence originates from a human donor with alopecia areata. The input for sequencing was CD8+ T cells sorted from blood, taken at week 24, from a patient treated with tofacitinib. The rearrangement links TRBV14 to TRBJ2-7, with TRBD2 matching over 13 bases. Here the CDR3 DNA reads TGTGCCAGCAGCCACAGAACCGGACTAGCGGGAGCCCACCTCTACGAGCAGTACTTC. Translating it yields CASSHRTGLAGAHLYEQYF.